This entry concerns a single T cell receptor (beta chain). The antigen is unknown. This sample was taken from a study of shared clonotypes between healthy human individuals. Whole-study findings and limits: Blood was the only sampled material, and tissue repertoires likely differ.

Some 100 million PBMCs per unsorted sample were used for genomic DNA. The ends lost 6 bases at V and 7 bases at J; junction bases unmatched: 8. This CDR3 is 14 amino acids long. Germline values: CDR1 ENHRY, CDR2 SYGVKD. Clones were read by immunoSEQ multiplex PCR, and TCRdb kept only the in-frame ones, dropping some. The data contain 520,000 or so clones, approximately 85% of them seen just once; the ten biggest clones take up 10% to 15%. The chain joins TRBV10-3 to TRBJ2-1; 8 positions match TRBD2. Sequencing was done on a sample of PBMCs. The receptor's source is a woman between 40 and 55 years old in good health. Some clones in this sample may be carry-over from other donors' samples. The CDR3, as DNA: TGTGCCATCAGCATAGCGGGACGTCGAAATGAGCAGTTCTTC. Residues: CAISIAGRRNEQFF.